Listed here are 23 T cell receptor beta chains from one sample, sequenced in a study of siplizumab effects on memory and regulatory T cells. Sequenced by immunoSEQ multiplex PCR; TCRdb stores in-frame clones only, minus some. The table records some 100,000 clones, 93% of them present only once. The sequencing input was CD8+ T cells sorted from blood. The receptors stem from a human donor in good health.

The V call is TRBV6-1, the J call TRBJ2-7; D is uncertain. Germline assignment: CDR1 MNHNS and CDR2 SASEGT. The CDR3 is made up of 15 amino acids. V lost 2 bases, J lost 3 bases, and 14 bases lay in between. CDR3 amino acids: CASSESPGAGYEQYF. CDR3 sequence (DNA): TGTGCCAGCAGTGAATCCCCAGGAGCTGGCTACGAGCAGTACTTC.

The V and J genes are TRBV19 and TRBJ2-7; D might be TRBD2 (5 bases). The CDR3 consists of 15 residues. Germline V gene sequence: CDR1 LNHDA, CDR2 SQIVND (reference sequence). V shed 3 bases and J shed 2 bases, with 14 bases lying between them. The CDR3: CASSMVQDGAYEQYF. The CDR3 region has the DNA TGTGCCAGTAGTATGGTTCAGGACGGGGCCTACGAGCAGTACTTC.

The chain recombines TRBV5-1 with TRBJ2-7; D uncertain. The V and J ends lost 4 bases and 2 bases respectively, with 10 bases between them. This CDR3 is 13 amino acids long. Germline CDR1 and CDR2: SGHRS and YFSETQ. The CDR3 DNA follows: TGCGCCAGCAGCAGTGAGGAAGCCTACGAGCAGTACTTC. It specifies CASSSEEAYEQYF.

The chain uses TRBV2 and TRBJ2-1, with D possibly matching TRBD2 (5 bases). Germline V gene lookup returns CDR1 SNHLY and CDR2 FYNNEI. Trimming pared 0 bases from V and 5 bases from J, leaving 20 bases between. This CDR3 has 18 amino acids. CDR3 sequence: CASSEALLYSGTNNEQFF. DNA for the CDR3: TGTGCCAGCAGTGAAGCGCTTCTTTACAGCGGAACAAACAATGAGCAGTTCTTC.

The chain employs TRBV11-2 and TRBJ1-2, with 7 nucleotides matching TRBD1. This CDR3 is 14 amino acids long. Unmatched junction bases numbered 11, after V lost 6 bases and J lost 7 bases. Germline V gene sequence: CDR1 SGHAT, CDR2 FQNNGV. Written as DNA, the CDR3 is TGTGCCAGCAGATCCAGACAGGGCCCATCTGGCTACACCTTC. It yields the protein CASRSRQGPSGYTF.

Only one count was recorded for this clone. The chain has TRBV9 and TRBJ1-1; D is ambiguous. V dropped 2 bases and J dropped 1 base, with 9 bases sitting between them. From germline, CDR1 is SGDLS and CDR2 YYNGEE. The CDR3 totals 14 residues. The CDR3 sequence: CASSVGGPNTEAFF. The CDR3 DNA reads TGTGCCAGCAGCGTTGGCGGTCCGAACACTGAAGCTTTCTTT.

This chain joins TRBV7-2 and TRBJ2-3; 8 positions agree with TRBD2. This CDR3 has 17 residues. V lost 0 bases and J lost 5; bases outside the gene matches: 10. The germline V gene encodes CDR1 SGHTA and CDR2 FQGNSA. In DNA, the CDR3 is TGTGCCAGCAGCTTAGCATGGTACGGGAGGGCCGGAGATACGCAGTATTTT. Translating gives CASSLAWYGRAGDTQYF.

The J gene is TRBJ2-7, the V gene TRBV27; D assignment may be TRBD1 or TRBD2 (5 bases each). V was pared by 6 bases and J by 3 bases, with 12 bases between. Germline loops: CDR1 MNHEY, CDR2 SMNVEV (reference sequence). This CDR3 region has 13 residues. Here the CDR3 DNA reads TGTGCCAGCAGCAGGGACGGACTCTACGAGCAGTACTTC. Amino acids: CASSRDGLYEQYF.

This chain uses TRBV11-3 with TRBJ2-1; 9 bases match TRBD2. V lost 6 bases and J lost 3; bases outside the gene matches: 12. The CDR3 length is 17 residues. Germline CDR1 reads SGHNT; CDR2 reads YENEEA. The CDR3 here is CASSSWASGTYYNEQFF. The CDR3 DNA follows: TGTGCCAGCAGTTCCTGGGCTAGCGGGACCTACTACAATGAGCAGTTCTTC.

The J gene is TRBJ2-1, the V gene TRBV7-8; 13 bases are shared with TRBD2. The length of the CDR3 is 16 residues. The germline V gene has CDR1 SGHVS and CDR2 FQNEAQ. V lost 3 bases to trimming and J lost 7 bases; unmatched junction nucleotides: 6. The CDR3 sequence: CASSLDRLAGGNEQFF. CDR3 bases: TGTGCCAGCAGCTTGGACAGACTAGCGGGGGGTAATGAGCAGTTCTTC.

V and J are TRBV27 and TRBJ2-1; 8 bases align to TRBD2. Germline lookup yields CDR1 MNHEY and CDR2 SMNVEV (reference sequence). Losses at the gene ends were 10 bases for V and 8 bases for J; bases not matched to a gene: 13. This CDR3 has 14 amino acids. CDR3 region: CATSGGEGRDEQFF. CDR3 nucleotide sequence: TGTGCCACCTCGGGGGGGGAGGGTAGAGATGAGCAGTTCTTC.

This clone came up once. CDR3 coding DNA: TGTGCCAGCAACTCCTTCAGGGGAATTCCGGAGACCCAGTACTTC. Translating it yields CASNSFRGIPETQYF. The genes are TRBV21-1 and TRBJ2-5; no check of the table's D call, TRBD1, against the DNA was made. TRBV21-1 is given as a pseudogene. The CDR3 runs to 15 residues.

This chain joins TRBV30 and TRBJ2-5; 16 bases map to TRBD2. The CDR3 runs 16 residues. The V and J ends lost 0 bases and 5 bases, in that order; junction bases with no gene match: 3. In germline, CDR1 is GTSNPN, CDR2 SVGIG (reference sequence). The CDR3 reads CAWSVGLAGGRETQYF. In nucleotides, the CDR3 is TGTGCCTGGAGTGTGGGACTAGCGGGGGGGCGTGAGACCCAGTACTTC.

The rearrangement uses TRBV11-3 and TRBJ2-7, with 7 bases matching TRBD1. The CDR3 runs to 16 residues. The V and J ends lost 4 bases and 6 bases, in that order; junction bases with no gene match: 15. Germline lookup yields CDR1 SGHNT and CDR2 YENEEA. CDR3 region: CASSSVYRGAPGEQYF. The CDR3 DNA reads as TGTGCCAGCAGCTCCGTATACAGGGGTGCTCCCGGCGAGCAGTACTTC.

This chain uses TRBV6-6 with TRBJ2-7; tentative D call: TRBD1 (6 bases). Trimming removed 6 bases from V and 5 bases from J, with 17 bases in between. The CDR3 contains 14 residues. Germline CDR1 is MNHNY and CDR2 is SVGAGI (reference sequence). The DNA of the CDR3 is TGTGCCAGCAGCCGAGACAGGTCTGGACACGAGCAGTACTTC. Protein: CASSRDRSGHEQYF.

The rearrangement joins TRBV4-1 to TRBJ1-6; D perhaps matches TRBD1 (6 bases). With 4 bases removed from V and 7 bases from J, the gap between germline ends came to 17 bases. Germline V CDR1 and CDR2: MGHRA, YSYEKL. This CDR3 comprises 16 residues. The CDR3 loop reads CASSRERGGLNSPLHF. CDR3 DNA: TGCGCCAGCAGCCGGGAAAGGGGGGGCCTAAATTCACCCCTCCACTTT.

J is TRBJ2-7 and V is TRBV27, with D possibly matching TRBD1 (6 bases). This CDR3 has 14 amino acids. Germline V gene data show CDR1 as MNHEY and CDR2 as SMNVEV (reference sequence). V was pared by 2 bases and J by 2 bases, with 10 bases between. For the CDR3, the DNA is TGTGCCAGCAGTTTAACACAGGGCCCCTACGAGCAGTACTTC. Translating gives CASSLTQGPYEQYF.

The chain carries TRBV5-6 and TRBJ1-4, with TRBD1 as a possible D gene (6 bases). CDR3 size: 15 residues. Trimming stripped 3 bases from V and 8 bases from J, with 17 bases between. Germline CDR1 SGHDT, CDR2 YYEEEE. The CDR3 region has the DNA TGTGCCAGCAGCTACACCTTGGGGGCCGGAGAAAAACTGTTTTTT. Protein: CASSYTLGAGEKLFF.

This chain joins TRBV5-4 and TRBJ1-2; TRBD1 matches at 7 bases. V was pared by 5 bases and J by 2 bases, with 12 bases of the junction left unmatched. Per germline, CDR1 SGHNT and CDR2 YYREEE (reference sequence). The CDR3 runs to 16 residues. CDR3 in amino acids: CASSQTKGQPNYGYTF. In nucleotides, the CDR3 is TGTGCCAGCAGTCAAACGAAGGGACAGCCAAACTATGGCTACACCTTC. The complete variable domain, with remaining parts taken from reference TRBV5-4 and TRBJ1-2, reads ETGVTQSPTHLIKTRGQQVTLRCSSQSGHNTVSWYQQALGQGPQFIFQYYREEENGRGNFPPRFSGLQFPNYSSELNVNALELDDSALYLCASSQTKGQPNYGYTFGSGTRLTVV.

The chain carries TRBV19 and TRBJ1-3; D gene ambiguous. The CDR3 covers 13 residues. In germline, CDR1 is LNHDA, CDR2 SQIVND (reference sequence). Trimming took 4 bases from V and 4 from J, leaving 8 bases between them. The CDR3 loop is CASSRTPGNTIYF. DNA of the CDR3: TGTGCCAGTAGTAGAACGCCCGGAAACACCATATATTTT.

The rearrangement uses TRBV27 and TRBJ2-2; perhaps TRBD1 as D (6 bases). CDR3 length equals 16 residues. V was shortened by 5 bases and J by 7 bases, with 20 bases between the two germline ends. The germline gives CDR1 MNHEY, CDR2 SMNVEV (reference sequence). CDR3 nucleotide sequence: TGTGCCAGCAGTCCATTACAGGGTGGAGACGGCGGGGAGCTGTTTTTT. Its protein is CASSPLQGGDGGELFF.

The chain couples TRBV2 to TRBJ2-2; the match to TRBD1 covers 7 bases. This CDR3 comprises 12 residues. From germline, CDR1 is SNHLY and CDR2 FYNNEI. The V gene end was trimmed by 6 bases and the J gene end by 10 bases; junction bases not matched to a gene: 5. This CDR3 reads CASRRQGAELFF. The DNA of the CDR3 is TGTGCCAGCAGGCGACAGGGAGCGGAGCTGTTTTTT.

The rearrangement links TRBV27 to TRBJ2-7; D is tentatively TRBD1 or TRBD2 (5 bases each). CDR3 size: 13 residues. Trimming took off 3 bases at V and 3 bases at J, with 9 bases between the two ends. Germline CDR1 is MNHEY and CDR2 is SMNVEV (reference sequence). CDR3 protein: CASSLGVGYEQYF. CDR3 DNA: TGTGCCAGCAGTTTGGGGGTCGGCTACGAGCAGTACTTC.